What follows is one TCR beta chain and its context. What it binds is unknown. Measured with immunoSEQ multiplex PCR; TCRdb has only the in-frame clones, and not every one. The sample carries about 76,000 clones, over 75% recorded once. V lost 5 bases, J lost 4 bases, and 7 bases stayed unmatched. This CDR3 has 15 residues. CDR1 and CDR2 from the germline V gene are LGHNA and YNFKEQ. This specimen belongs to a study of OX40 agonist ivuxolimab in advanced cancers. About the study: Dose-escalation subjects each had hepatocellular carcinoma, melanoma, renal cell or head and neck cancer.

The study's findings and limits: Clonal expansion in partial responders at 0.1-3.0 mg/kg ranked among the lowest.

V is TRBV4-2 and J is TRBJ2-5; 10 bases agree with TRBD2. This receptor was obtained from an adult with an advanced solid tumor such as melanoma, head and neck, liver or kidney cancer. The specimen was CD4+ or CD8+ T cells sorted from blood, collected in a trial of the OX40 agonist ivuxolimab. The CDR3 is CASSSRTSGVETQYF. As DNA, the CDR3 is TGTGCCAGCAGCAGCCGGACTAGCGGAGTAGAGACCCAGTACTTC.